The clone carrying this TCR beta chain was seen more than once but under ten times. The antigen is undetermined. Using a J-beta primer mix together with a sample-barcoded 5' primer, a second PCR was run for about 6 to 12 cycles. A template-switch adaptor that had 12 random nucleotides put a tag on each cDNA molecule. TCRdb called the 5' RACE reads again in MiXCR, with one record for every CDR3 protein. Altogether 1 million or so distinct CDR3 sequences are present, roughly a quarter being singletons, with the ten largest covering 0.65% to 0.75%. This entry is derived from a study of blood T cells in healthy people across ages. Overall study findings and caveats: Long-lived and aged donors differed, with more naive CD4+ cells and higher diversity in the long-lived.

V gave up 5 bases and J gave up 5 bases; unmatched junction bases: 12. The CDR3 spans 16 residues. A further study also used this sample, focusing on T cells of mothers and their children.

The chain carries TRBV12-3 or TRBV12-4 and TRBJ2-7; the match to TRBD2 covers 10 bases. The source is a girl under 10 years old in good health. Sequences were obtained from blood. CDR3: CASSQVPGLAWHEQYF. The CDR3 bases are TGTGCCAGCAGTCAAGTACCGGGACTAGCGTGGCACGAGCAGTACTTC.